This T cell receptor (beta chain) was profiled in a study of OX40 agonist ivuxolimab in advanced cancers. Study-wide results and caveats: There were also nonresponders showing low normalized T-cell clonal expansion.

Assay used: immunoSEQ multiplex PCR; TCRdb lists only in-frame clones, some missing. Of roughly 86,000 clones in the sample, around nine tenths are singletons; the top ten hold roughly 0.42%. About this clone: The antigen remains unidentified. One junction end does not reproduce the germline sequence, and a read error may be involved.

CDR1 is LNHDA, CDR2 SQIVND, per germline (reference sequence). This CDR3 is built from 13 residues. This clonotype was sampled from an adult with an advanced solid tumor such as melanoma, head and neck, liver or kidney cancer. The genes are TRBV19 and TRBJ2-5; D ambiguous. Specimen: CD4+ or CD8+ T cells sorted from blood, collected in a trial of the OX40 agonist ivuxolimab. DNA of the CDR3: TGTGCCAGCAGTACCTCGAATCGGCAGACCCAGTACTTC. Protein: CASSTSNRQTQYF.